This TCR beta chain was found in a study of blood T cell repertoires in COVID-19. Study-level background: The samples span acute and convalescent COVID-19 from the United States, Italy and Spain.

V was pared by 3 bases and J by 2 bases, with 11 bases between. Germline-derived CDR1 and CDR2 are MGHDK and SYGVNS. The length of the CDR3 is 14 residues. The data were produced by immunoSEQ multiplex PCR, yet TCRdb's version contains in-frame clones alone and is incomplete. The repertoire consists of 160,000 or so clones, with around 84% occurring once and the leading ten covering over 5%. The sequencing sample was made of peripheral blood. V gene TRBV25-1 combines with J gene TRBJ2-7; tentative D call: TRBD1 (5 bases). The TCR comes from a woman between 50 and 59 years old with COVID-19, enrolled during active disease. The CDR3 region is CASSDGAGTYEQYF. The CDR3 bases are TGTGCCAGCAGTGATGGGGCAGGTACCTACGAGCAGTACTTC.